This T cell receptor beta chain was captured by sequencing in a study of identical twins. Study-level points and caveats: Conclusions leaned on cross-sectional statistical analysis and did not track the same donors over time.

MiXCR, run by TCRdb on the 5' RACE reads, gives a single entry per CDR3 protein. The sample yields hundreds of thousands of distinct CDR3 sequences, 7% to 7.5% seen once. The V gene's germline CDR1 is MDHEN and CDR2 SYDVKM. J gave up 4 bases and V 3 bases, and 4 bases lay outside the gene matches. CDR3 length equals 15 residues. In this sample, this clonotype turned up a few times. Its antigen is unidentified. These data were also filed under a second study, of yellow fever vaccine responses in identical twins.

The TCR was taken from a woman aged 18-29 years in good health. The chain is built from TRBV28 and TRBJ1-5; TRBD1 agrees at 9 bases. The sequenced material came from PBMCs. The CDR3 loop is CASSFLQGANQPQHF. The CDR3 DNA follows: TGTGCCAGCAGTTTCCTACAGGGGGCTAATCAGCCCCAGCATTTT.